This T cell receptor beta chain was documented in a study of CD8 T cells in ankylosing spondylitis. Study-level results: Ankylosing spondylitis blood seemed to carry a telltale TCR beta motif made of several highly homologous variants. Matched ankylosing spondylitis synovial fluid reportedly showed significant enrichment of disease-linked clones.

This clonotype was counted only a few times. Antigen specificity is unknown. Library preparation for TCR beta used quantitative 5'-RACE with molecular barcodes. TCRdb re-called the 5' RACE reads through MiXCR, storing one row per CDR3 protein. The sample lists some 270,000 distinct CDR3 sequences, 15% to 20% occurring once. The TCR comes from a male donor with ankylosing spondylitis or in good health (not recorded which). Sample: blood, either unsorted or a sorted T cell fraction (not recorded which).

CDR3 loop: CASSLRDFPYEQYF. CDR3 DNA sequence: TGTGCCAGCAGCCTCCGGGACTTCCCCTACGAGCAGTACTTC. V and J are TRBV9 and TRBJ2-7; weak D call: TRBD2 (6 bases). Germline V gene sequence: CDR1 SGDLS, CDR2 YYNGEE. The CDR3 is 14 residues long. The V and J ends lost 4 bases and 2 bases respectively, with 13 bases between them.